Included here is one TCR beta chain sequence, with context. TCRdb's table, derived via immunoSEQ multiplex PCR, lists solely in-frame clones and lacks some. The repertoire holds about 140,000 clones, around 84% seen once, with almost 8.5% in the top ten. The data are from a study of blood T cell repertoires in COVID-19. CDR1 and CDR2 from the germline V gene are LGHDT and YNNKEL (reference sequence). The CDR3 is 16 amino acids. The ends lost 3 bases at V and 4 bases at J; junction bases unmatched: 7. The chain links TRBV3-1 (or the pseudogene TRBV3-2) to TRBJ2-5; 11 positions match TRBD2. This clonotype was sampled from a woman aged 55-70 years with acute or convalescent COVID-19. Source material: peripheral blood. The CDR3 nucleotides read TGTGCCAGCAGCCACCTAACTAGCGGGGGACGAGAGACCCAGTACTTC. It encodes CASSHLTSGGRETQYF.